This T cell receptor (beta chain) was observed in a study of T cell responses to AZD1222 COVID-19 vaccine. Study-level results: Two doses of AZD1222 preceded a rise in Spike-specific TCR breadth and depth. Spike regions recognized by vaccine-associated CD4 TCRs spanned the protein, led by 160-218 and 743-854. Only a handful of AZD1222 recipients were seropositive at baseline.

About this clone itself: What it binds is unknown.

The CDR3 contains 13 residues. The V end was cut by 7 bases, the J end by 9 bases, with 16 bases between. Libraries were prepared by immunoSEQ multiplex PCR; TCRdb keeps only in-frame clonotypes and omits some of them. The table records some 150,000 clones, about nine tenths of them present only once. This material consisted of peripheral blood, taken 28 days after the second AZD1222 dose. This chain joins TRBV12-3 or TRBV12-4 and TRBJ2-1; a possible D gene is TRBD2 (5 bases). This receptor was obtained from an adult who received the AZD1222 COVID-19 vaccine. CDR3 region: CASTRGGSVEQFF. The CDR3 DNA reads TGTGCCAGCACCCGGGGTGGCTCAGTTGAGCAGTTCTTC.